Within the sample, the clone carrying this T cell receptor beta chain is medium-sized. The antigen remains unidentified. Molecular barcoded adaptors covering alpha/delta and beta/gamma chains were used on about 0.4 ug RNA. TCRdb reanalysed the reads using MiXCR and keeps one entry per CDR3 protein. The repertoire holds about 30,000 distinct CDR3 sequences, with about a fifth as singletons. This sample stems from a study of read filtering for tumor transcriptome and immune sequencing. Across the study: Whole-transcriptome libraries were prepared after DNase treatment.

Study-wide results and limits: In IR-seq, single-read clonotypes were around 85% of clonotypes but 3% to 3.5% of reads. Correlation between methods rose after single-read clonotypes were removed.

This CDR3 has 16 amino acids. Germline loops: CDR1 ENHRY, CDR2 SYGVKD. Trimming cost V 7 bases and J 3 bases, with 19 bases left between them. This TCR derives from a donor at least 40 years old with multiple myeloma. The V and J genes are TRBV10-3 and TRBJ2-1; unclear D gene. The sample consisted of a population of CD138-negative cells sorted from bone marrow. CDR3 nucleotide sequence: TGTGCCATCACCCAAGGCGCCGGCCCAATCTACAATGAGCAGTTCTTC. Its translation: CAITQGAGPIYNEQFF.